These 27 T cell receptor beta chains share one sample of origin, sequenced in a study of blood T cell repertoires in COVID-19 (dated by TCRdb to about 2020). Library creation used the immunoSEQ multiplex PCR assay. What TCRdb holds here is the immuneACCESS table cut down to in-frame rearrangements. Part of the clones is not present; checked against another copy, under half of the missing clones reflect an unresolved V gene, and the others are unexplained. The sample records under 200,000 clones, 84% of which are singletons. Clones ranked in the top ten supply over 12% of the sample. Sequencing was done on a sample of peripheral blood. These receptors were collected from a man aged 18 to 35 with active or convalescent COVID-19.

J is TRBJ1-1 and V is TRBV10-3; D may be TRBD1 (6 bases). Germline lookup yields CDR1 ENHRY and CDR2 SYGVKD. The CDR3 length is 15 residues. Trimming took off 5 bases at V and 0 bases at J, with 13 bases between the two ends. As DNA, the CDR3 is TGTGCCATCAGTATGAGGGGGTCCATGAACACTGAAGCTTTCTTT. As protein: CAISMRGSMNTEAFF.

This clone was observed a single time. The junction departs from the called germline gene at one end, perhaps through a read error. The CDR3 DNA sequence: TGCGCCAGCAGCTTCAGGGGGAGAGGGCCCGGGGAGCTGCTTTTT. It is translated as CASSFRGRGPGELLF. The chain couples TRBV4-1 to TRBJ2-2; 7 bases line up with TRBD1. Germline V gives CDR1 MGHRA, CDR2 YSYEKL. CDR3 size: 15 residues.

The chain joins TRBV5-1 to TRBJ2-1; 9 bases are shared with TRBD1. Germline V lookup: CDR1 SGHRS, CDR2 YFSETQ. The CDR3 runs to 17 residues. V was pared by 6 bases and J by 7 bases, with 17 bases of the junction left unmatched. The CDR3 here is CASNPEPGQGKTNEQFF. In DNA form, the CDR3 reads TGCGCCAGCAACCCTGAACCGGGACAGGGAAAAACGAATGAGCAGTTCTTC.

The J gene is TRBJ1-2, the V gene TRBV18; 10 bases align to TRBD1. The CDR3 is 16 amino acids. The ends lost 6 bases at V and 5 bases at J; junction bases unmatched: 12. Germline V gene sequence: CDR1 KGHSH, CDR2 LQKENI. CDR3 loop: CASSRQGAISEYGYTF. CDR3 bases: TGTGCCAGCTCGCGACAGGGGGCTATATCAGAATATGGCTACACCTTC.

A few counts support this clone. The V call is TRBV2, the J call TRBJ2-1; TRBD2 matches 11 bases. Germline V lookup: CDR1 SNHLY, CDR2 FYNNEI. Germline trimming cut 5 bases from V and 3 bases from J; bases unmatched to any gene: 6. The CDR3 consists of 16 residues. In nucleotides, the CDR3 is TGTGCCAGCAGTCTCAATGGACTAGCGGGCTACAATGAGCAGTTCTTC. Protein product: CASSLNGLAGYNEQFF.

The chain joins TRBV27 to TRBJ1-2, with TRBD1 matching 8 bases. Trimming took 3 bases from V and 4 from J; bases not matched to a gene: 13. This CDR3 has 17 residues. CDR1 is MNHEY, CDR2 SMNVEV, per germline (reference sequence). This CDR3 reads CASSFLRGRGQGYGYTF. The CDR3 DNA is TGTGCCAGCAGTTTTCTTAGGGGCCGCGGACAGGGCTATGGCTACACCTTC.

This clone was detected once. The chain joins TRBV6-6 to TRBJ1-2; no reliable D call. The CDR3 has 15 residues. Trimming pared 5 bases from V and 4 bases from J, leaving 17 bases between. Germline V CDR1 and CDR2: MNHNY, SVGAGI (reference sequence). The CDR3 coding sequence is TGTGCCAGCAGTAACACCGGGCAGCGGGGCTATGGCTACACCTTC. This encodes CASSNTGQRGYGYTF.

This clone was picked up a small number of times. The chain employs TRBV6-2 or TRBV6-3 and TRBJ2-7; TRBD2 matches at 8 bases. Looked up from germline, CDR1 is MNHEY and CDR2 is SVGEGT. The V and J ends lost 6 bases and 5 bases, in that order; junction bases with no gene match: 9. CDR3 size: 14 residues. The CDR3 loop reads CASSSLREAHEQYF. The CDR3 DNA reads TGTGCCAGCAGCTCCTTGCGGGAGGCCCACGAGCAGTACTTC.

This clone has more than one count but fewer than ten. The chain has TRBV28 and TRBJ2-7, with unresolved D. Trimming pared 8 bases from V and 4 bases from J, leaving 9 bases between. Germline loops: CDR1 MDHEN, CDR2 SYDVKM. This CDR3 has 11 residues. The DNA for the CDR3 is TGTGCCAGCTCTACTCTTTACGAGCAGTACTTC. As protein: CASSTLYEQYF.

The CDR3 nucleotides are TGTGCCAGCAGCCCCCAACTAAGCCACGGCGCAGATACGCAGTATTTT. This sequence encodes CASSPQLSHGADTQYF. V usage is TRBV7-3 and J usage is TRBJ2-3; D is uncertain. The germline CDR1 and CDR2 sequences are SGHTA and FQGTGA. With 5 bases removed from V and 4 bases from J, the gap between germline ends came to 19 bases. The CDR3 length is 16 residues.

The chain combines TRBV29-1 with TRBJ2-3, with 14 positions matching TRBD2. Germline CDR1 reads SQVTM; CDR2 reads ANQGSEA. Germline trimming cut 8 bases from V and 4 bases from J; bases unmatched to any gene: 8. The CDR3 loop spans 15 amino acids. The CDR3 loop is CSFHGTSGGADTQYF. DNA of the CDR3: TGCAGCTTTCATGGGACTAGCGGGGGAGCAGATACGCAGTATTTT.

This clone has only one observation. V and J are TRBV6-5 and TRBJ2-4, with TRBD1 as a possible D gene (6 bases). Per the germline V gene, CDR1 is MNHEY and CDR2 is SVGAGI. CDR3 length: 13 residues. The V gene lost 8 bases and the J gene lost 5 bases, with 13 bases spanning the gap. The CDR3 sequence: CASGETGENIQYF. The CDR3 nucleotides read TGTGCCAGCGGGGAGACAGGCGAAAACATTCAGTACTTC.

This clone was counted once. The chain combines TRBV12-5 with TRBJ1-1; D may be TRBD1 (5 bases). Looked up from germline, CDR1 is LGHNT and CDR2 is FRNRAP. Trimming removed 3 bases at V and 8 bases at J, with 13 bases between. This CDR3 comprises 13 residues. The CDR3 here is CASGFLGAREAFF. The CDR3 DNA reads as TGTGCTAGTGGTTTTTTAGGGGCCCGGGAAGCTTTCTTT.

The rearrangement joins TRBV10-3 to TRBJ2-7, with 7 positions matching TRBD1. Germline V gene data show CDR1 as ENHRY and CDR2 as SYGVKD. The length of the CDR3 is 13 residues. The trim removed 2 bases at V and 5 bases at J, leaving 3 bases unmatched. The CDR3 DNA reads as TGTGCCATCAGTGAGACAGGGGTCAACGAGCAGTACTTC. The encoded protein is CAISETGVNEQYF.

The chain has TRBV5-1 and TRBJ1-2, with a tentative D call TRBD1 (5 bases). The CDR3 sequence is 14 residues long. Germline CDR1 is SGHRS and CDR2 is YFSETQ. Trimming removed 4 bases from V and 3 bases from J, with 13 bases in between. This chain's CDR3 is CASSRDREDYGYTF. CDR3 nucleotide sequence: TGCGCCAGCAGCCGGGACCGGGAGGACTATGGCTACACCTTC.

V is TRBV28 and J is TRBJ2-1, with TRBD1 matching 7 bases. The CDR3 contains 16 residues. CDR1 is MDHEN, CDR2 SYDVKM, per germline. J gave up 12 bases and V 6 bases, and 20 bases lay outside the gene matches. The CDR3 DNA follows: TGTGCCAGCAGCCCACAGGGACAGACTAAATACAAGGGGCAGTTCTTC. It is translated as CASSPQGQTKYKGQFF.

This chain uses TRBV5-6 with TRBJ2-2; 15 bases align to TRBD2. Germline V gene data show CDR1 as SGHDT and CDR2 as YYEEEE. The CDR3 covers 16 residues. With 3 bases clipped from V and 6 bases from J, the junction kept 3 bases outside the gene matches. This CDR3 is CASSSGLAGGPGELFF. For the CDR3, the DNA is TGTGCCAGCAGCTCTGGACTAGCGGGAGGGCCCGGGGAGCTGTTTTTT.

This clone occurred a few times. The genes are TRBV27 and TRBJ1-5; D may be TRBD1 (6 bases). V was pared by 6 bases and J by 1 base, with 13 bases between. CDR3 length equals 15 residues. Germline CDR1 MNHEY, CDR2 SMNVEV (reference sequence). The DNA of the CDR3 is TGTGCCAGCAGCCCCGCGACAGGCAGCAATCAGCCCCAGCATTTT. It translates to CASSPATGSNQPQHF.

The rearrangement joins TRBV24-1 to TRBJ2-2; D might be TRBD1 (6 bases). Germline CDR1 reads KGHDR; CDR2 reads SFDVKD. The V end lost 5 bases, the J end lost 1 base, and 10 bases lay between the germline ends. CDR3 length: 15 amino acids. The CDR3 protein is CATSGPGQNTGELFF. The CDR3 region has the DNA TGTGCCACCAGTGGGCCGGGACAGAACACCGGGGAGCTGTTTTTT.

V and J are TRBV28 and TRBJ2-3; maybe TRBD1 (6 bases). The CDR3 sequence is 14 residues long. Deletions cut 5 bases from V and 4 bases from J, with 13 bases between. Germline V gene sequence: CDR1 MDHEN, CDR2 SYDVKM. CDR3 nucleotides: TGTGCCAGCAGTACTCAACAGGGATCAGATACGCAGTATTTT. This sequence encodes CASSTQQGSDTQYF.

The rearrangement joins TRBV4-3 to TRBJ2-7; no reliable D call. CDR3 size: 16 residues. In germline, CDR1 is LGHNA, CDR2 YSLEER. V shed 1 base and J shed 2 bases, with 15 bases lying between them. CDR3 in amino acids: CASSQAISDSPYEQYF. The CDR3 region has the DNA TGCGCCAGCAGCCAAGCTATCAGCGATAGTCCCTACGAGCAGTACTTC.

The J gene is TRBJ2-3, the V gene TRBV29-1, with a possible D match to TRBD2 (5 bases). This CDR3 spans 11 amino acids. V was shortened by 6 bases and J by 7 bases, with 11 bases between the two germline ends. The germline gives CDR1 SQVTM, CDR2 ANQGSEA. In DNA form, the CDR3 reads TGCAGCGTATCACGGGATAATACGCAGTATTTT. It codes for CSVSRDNTQYF.

The J gene is TRBJ2-1, the V gene TRBV7-2; 7 bases map to TRBD1. CDR1 SGHTA and CDR2 FQGNSA come from the germline V gene. The length of the CDR3 is 14 residues. Unmatched junction bases numbered 5, after V lost 6 bases and J lost 3 bases. CDR3 amino acids: CASRLNRGYNEQFF. Written as DNA, the CDR3 is TGTGCCAGCAGGCTTAACAGGGGCTACAATGAGCAGTTCTTC.

This sequence joins TRBV7-6 and TRBJ1-6, with 8 bases identical to TRBD1. V trimming: 4 bases; J trimming: 3 bases; junction bases outside the gene matches: 5. CDR3 length: 16 amino acids. Germline V gene data show CDR1 as SGHVS and CDR2 as FNYEAQ. The CDR3 DNA sequence: TGTGCCAGCAGCTCACAAGGACAGGGCTATAATTCACCCCTCCACTTT. Its translation: CASSSQGQGYNSPLHF.

The chain has TRBV7-2 and TRBJ2-7; 8 nucleotides align to TRBD2. The CDR3 is 13 amino acids. Germline CDR1 is SGHTA and CDR2 is FQGNSA. The junction had 7 bases not matched to a gene; V was cut back by 7 bases and J by 5 bases. The CDR3 region is CASMASGPHEQYF. CDR3 sequence (DNA): TGTGCCAGCATGGCTAGCGGGCCCCACGAGCAGTACTTC. Based on the CDR3 plus reference TRBV7-2 and TRBJ2-7, the full variable domain is GAGVSQSPSNKVTEKGKDVELRCDPISGHTALYWYRQSLGQGLEFLIYFQGNSAPDKSGLPSDRFSAERTGGSVSTLTIQRTQQEDSAVYLCASMASGPHEQYFGPGTRLTVT.

The CDR3 DNA reads as TGCGCCAGCAAGGGACAGGCCGATGAAAAACTGTTTTTT. It is translated as CASKGQADEKLFF. This chain uses TRBV5-1 with TRBJ1-4; 8 bases align to TRBD1. Germline lookup yields CDR1 SGHRS and CDR2 YFSETQ. Trimming at V came to 6 bases and at J to 6 bases, leaving 4 bases not matched to a gene. The CDR3 spans 13 residues.

The chain links TRBV9 to TRBJ2-1; perhaps D is TRBD1 or TRBD2 (9 bases each). The CDR3 contains 19 residues. The ends were cut back, 0 bases at V and 6 bases at J, with 25 bases in the middle. Germline V gene lookup returns CDR1 SGDLS and CDR2 YYNGEE. CDR3 protein: CASSVGTGETSGWSNEQFF. CDR3 DNA: TGTGCCAGCAGCGTAGGGACAGGGGAGACTAGCGGATGGTCCAATGAGCAGTTCTTC.